Each of the 29 T cell receptor beta chains below was sequenced from the same sample in a study of blood T cell repertoires in COVID-19. Using immunoSEQ multiplex PCR, the repertoire was profiled, and TCRdb retains in-frame clones only, with some absent. The sample holds fewer than 500,000 clones, 85% to 90% seen once. Material for sequencing was peripheral blood. These receptors came from a man in his late teens or twenties with COVID-19, enrolled during active disease.

The chain joins TRBV7-2 to TRBJ1-5; perhaps TRBD1 as D (6 bases). Germline V gene sequence: CDR1 SGHTA, CDR2 FQGNSA. This CDR3 comprises 15 residues. Trimming took 5 bases from V and 4 from J, leaving 15 bases between them. The CDR3 coding sequence is TGTGCCAGCAGCCAGACAGGAACAGGGAATCAGCCCCAGCATTTT. This encodes CASSQTGTGNQPQHF.

V is TRBV6-1 and J is TRBJ2-7; 7 bases are a match to TRBD1. CDR3 length equals 16 residues. The trim removed 4 bases at V and 1 base at J, leaving 10 bases unmatched. Germline CDR1 reads MNHNS; CDR2 reads SASEGT. CDR3 DNA sequence: TGTGCCAGCAGTGTTAACAGGGGCTCAATATCCTACGAGCAGTACTTC. This translates into CASSVNRGSISYEQYF.

The chain links TRBV7-9 to TRBJ2-3, with TRBD2 matching 9 bases. Trimming removed 5 bases from V and 1 base from J; junction bases left unmatched: 4. Germline CDR1 is SEHNR and CDR2 is FQNEAQ (reference sequence). This CDR3 contains 15 residues. The CDR3 loop is CASSVQRGGTDTQYF. The CDR3 DNA reads TGTGCCAGCAGCGTTCAGCGGGGGGGCACAGATACGCAGTATTTT.

This chain joins TRBV4-1 and TRBJ2-3, with 13 bases fitting TRBD2. V shed 3 bases and J 0 bases; nucleotides not matched to a gene: 12. CDR1 is MGHRA and CDR2 is YSYEKL in the germline V gene. This CDR3 has 20 residues. CDR3 sequence reads: CASSHPRGLAGRDSTDTQYF. The CDR3 DNA sequence: TGCGCCAGCAGCCACCCCCGGGGACTAGCGGGGAGGGATAGCACAGATACGCAGTATTTT.

As to this clone: One junction end does not reproduce the germline sequence, and a read error may be involved. The chain recombines TRBV5-4 with TRBJ2-7; TRBD1 aligns across 7 bases. This CDR3 region has 15 residues. The germline V gene encodes CDR1 SGHNT and CDR2 YYREEE (reference sequence). The CDR3 is CASSAARDRGDPAFF. Written as DNA, the CDR3 is TGTGCCAGCAGCGCTGCCCGGGACAGAGGCGATCCTGCCTTCTTC.

The J gene is TRBJ2-1, the V gene TRBV2; 8 nucleotides agree with TRBD1. The germline CDR1 and CDR2 sequences are SNHLY and FYNNEI. J gave up 7 bases and V 7 bases, and 15 bases lay outside the gene matches. There are 16 residues in the CDR3. Here the CDR3 DNA reads TGTGCCAGCACCGAGGGAAAGCGGACAGGGCGGAATGAGCAGTTCTTC. As protein: CASTEGKRTGRNEQFF.

V usage is TRBV11-2 and J usage is TRBJ2-5, with D possibly matching TRBD1 (5 bases). This CDR3 region has 15 residues. Germline CDR1 SGHAT, CDR2 FQNNGV. V gave up 5 bases and J gave up 3 bases, with 16 bases separating them. CDR3: CASSPLDRPKETQYF. CDR3 DNA: TGTGCCAGCAGCCCTCTCGACAGACCCAAAGAGACCCAGTACTTC.

The chain carries TRBV28 and TRBJ2-3, with D perhaps TRBD2 (5 bases). Germline values: CDR1 MDHEN, CDR2 SYDVKM. CDR3 size: 17 residues. The germline V and J ends were trimmed by 8 bases and 2 bases, with 23 bases remaining between them. CDR3 amino acids: CASLKAWRRGLTDTQYF. Written as DNA, the CDR3 is TGTGCCAGCTTAAAAGCCTGGCGCCGCGGACTCACAGATACGCAGTATTTT.

The gene calls are TRBV19 and TRBJ2-2; TRBD2 agrees at 8 bases. Looked up from germline, CDR1 is LNHDA and CDR2 is SQIVND (reference sequence). There are 16 residues in the CDR3. V lost 3 bases, J lost 6 bases, and 9 bases stayed unmatched. The chain's CDR3 is CASSIGSGSWAGELFF. Here the CDR3 DNA reads TGTGCCAGTAGTATCGGAAGCGGGAGTTGGGCCGGGGAGCTGTTTTTT.

V is TRBV28 and J is TRBJ1-1; TRBD1 agrees at 9 bases. The CDR3 consists of 16 residues. V gave up 6 bases and J gave up 3 bases; unmatched junction bases: 11. The germline V gene has CDR1 MDHEN and CDR2 SYDVKM. The DNA of the CDR3 is TGTGCCAGCAGCTACGCCGGGACAGGGATGCACACTGAAGCTTTCTTT. Translated, it gives CASSYAGTGMHTEAFF.

The chain links TRBV21-1 to TRBJ1-5; the table's D gene call, TRBD1, was not cross checked with the DNA. TRBV21-1 is labeled a pseudogene. The CDR3 runs to 14 residues. In DNA, the CDR3 is TGTGCCAGCCCCCCGAATCCACAGGCTCAGCCCCAGCATTTT. Amino acids: CASPPNPQAQPQHF.

The V call is TRBV27, the J call TRBJ2-3, with a weak D call TRBD2 (6 bases). Trimming stripped 0 bases from V and 5 bases from J, with 12 bases between. Germline assignment: CDR1 MNHEY and CDR2 SMNVEV (reference sequence). The CDR3 is 15 amino acids. The CDR3 DNA follows: TGTGCCAGCAGTTTATCATGGAGGGTGGGAGATACGCAGTATTTT. This sequence encodes CASSLSWRVGDTQYF.

J is TRBJ2-1 and V is TRBV6-2 or TRBV6-3, with TRBD2 matching over 8 bases. The V gene's germline CDR1 is MNHEY and CDR2 SVGEGT. The CDR3 covers 16 residues. Trimming took 6 bases from V and 3 from J; bases not matched to a gene: 10. The CDR3 nucleotides read TGTGCCAGCAGCACCTACGGGGGGGCTGGCTACAATGAGCAGTTCTTC. Protein product: CASSTYGGAGYNEQFF.

The V and J genes are TRBV7-3 and TRBJ2-1; the match to TRBD2 covers 8 bases. J gave up 9 bases and V 4 bases, and 14 bases lay outside the gene matches. The germline V gene encodes CDR1 SGHTA and CDR2 FQGTGA. The length of the CDR3 is 16 residues. The CDR3 DNA reads TGTGCCAGCAGCTCCCCTGGGCGGGGGGTCCTTGGTGAGCAGTTCTTC. Protein product: CASSSPGRGVLGEQFF. The variable domain in full, completed from reference TRBV7-3 and TRBJ2-1, reads GAGVSQTPSNKVTEKGKYVELRCDPISGHTALYWYRQSLGQGPEFLIYFQGTGAADDSGLPNDRFFAVRPEGSVSTLKIQRTERGDSAVYLCASSSPGRGVLGEQFFGPGTRLTVL.

The count of this clone is one. The chain employs TRBV6-2 or TRBV6-3 and TRBJ1-4; TRBD1 is a possible D gene (6 bases). The CDR3 contains 18 residues. V was cut by 6 bases and J by 0 bases, with 20 bases left in between. Germline loops: CDR1 MNHEY, CDR2 SVGEGT. CDR3 nucleotide sequence: TGTGCCAGCAGCCCTGGACAGACCATTATTGCAACTAATGAAAAACTGTTTTTT. Translating it yields CASSPGQTIIATNEKLFF.

This rearrangement joins TRBV6-5 to TRBJ2-7; 7 nucleotides match TRBD1. The CDR3 has 12 residues. After removal of 6 bases from V and 7 bases from J, the junction contained 6 bases not matched to a gene. Germline V gene lookup returns CDR1 MNHEY and CDR2 SVGAGI. CDR3: CASSQTGLEQYF. DNA of the CDR3: TGTGCCAGCAGCCAGACAGGGTTGGAGCAGTACTTC.

V gene TRBV2 combines with J gene TRBJ2-7; tentatively, D is TRBD2 (6 bases). Trimming stripped 3 bases from V and 8 bases from J, with 17 bases between. Germline lookup yields CDR1 SNHLY and CDR2 FYNNEI. The CDR3 length is 14 residues. The CDR3: CASSDEGSGVKQYF. DNA of the CDR3: TGTGCCAGCAGTGATGAAGGATCGGGGGTCAAGCAGTACTTC.

The gene calls are TRBV19 and TRBJ2-7; TRBD1 matches at 10 bases. Losses at the gene ends were 4 bases for V and 3 bases for J; bases not matched to a gene: 6. The V gene's germline CDR1 is LNHDA and CDR2 SQIVND (reference sequence). The CDR3 covers 15 residues. CDR3 sequence reads: CASSNGQGVSYEQYF. The CDR3 DNA is TGTGCCAGTAGTAACGGACAGGGGGTAAGCTACGAGCAGTACTTC.

On this clone: Other nucleotide sequences in the sample specify the same CDR3. The rearrangement uses TRBV11-3 and TRBJ2-7; D is possibly TRBD1 (5 bases). The V gene's germline CDR1 is SGHNT and CDR2 YENEEA. CDR3 length: 12 amino acids. The V and J ends lost 0 bases and 5 bases respectively, with 5 bases between them. The CDR3 DNA is TGTGCCAGCAGCTTAGACAGGGACGAGCAGTACTTC. Translation: CASSLDRDEQYF.

The gene calls are TRBV5-1 and TRBJ2-2; 7 nucleotides match TRBD2. CDR3 length equals 14 residues. Germline CDR1 reads SGHRS; CDR2 reads YFSETQ. The trim removed 3 bases at V and 6 bases at J, leaving 5 bases unmatched. The CDR3 DNA sequence: TGCGCCAGCAGCTGGACGACTAGCCCCGGGGAGCTGTTTTTT. This codes for CASSWTTSPGELFF.

The J gene is TRBJ2-7, the V gene TRBV29-1; D remains unclear. Per the germline V gene, CDR1 is SQVTM and CDR2 is ANQGSEA. The CDR3 extends over 10 amino acids. Deletions cut 4 bases from V and 5 bases from J, with 6 bases between. The CDR3 is CSVVADEQYF. DNA for the CDR3: TGCAGCGTTGTGGCAGACGAGCAGTACTTC.

J is TRBJ2-7 and V is TRBV30; D is unresolved. The CDR3 loop spans 13 amino acids. The germline V gene encodes CDR1 GTSNPN and CDR2 SVGIG (reference sequence). The ends were cut back, 0 bases at V and 3 bases at J, with 9 bases in the middle. The CDR3 is CAWSVGDGYEQYF. As DNA, the CDR3 is TGTGCCTGGAGTGTTGGAGACGGCTACGAGCAGTACTTC.

The chain employs TRBV18 and TRBJ1-5; 9 nucleotides align to TRBD1. In germline, CDR1 is KGHSH, CDR2 LQKENI. This CDR3 is 14 amino acids long. V trimming: 1 base; J trimming: 5 bases; junction bases outside the gene matches: 0. The CDR3 DNA is TGTGCCAGCTCACCACGGACAGGGGATCAGCCCCAGCATTTT. This sequence encodes CASSPRTGDQPQHF.

The gene calls are TRBV19 and TRBJ1-5; D unclear. V lost 1 base to trimming and J lost 2 bases, with 9 bases between them. The V gene's germline CDR1 is LNHDA and CDR2 SQIVND (reference sequence). The CDR3 totals 15 residues. The CDR3 DNA sequence: TGTGCCAGTAGTATAGGGTCACTTGGCAATCAGCCCCAGCATTTT. Amino acid sequence: CASSIGSLGNQPQHF.

The V and J genes are TRBV5-4 and TRBJ1-3, with TRBD1 matching 7 bases. In germline, CDR1 is SGHNT, CDR2 YYREEE (reference sequence). CDR3 length equals 17 residues. The V and J ends lost 4 bases and 0 bases, in that order; junction bases with no gene match: 10. The CDR3 here is CASSPNAGTASGNTIYF. As DNA, the CDR3 is TGTGCCAGCAGCCCGAACGCGGGGACAGCCTCTGGAAACACCATATATTTT. Full variable domain (remainder filled in from reference TRBV5-4 and TRBJ1-3): ETGVTQSPTHLIKTRGQQVTLRCSSQSGHNTVSWYQQALGQGPQFIFQYYREEENGRGNFPPRFSGLQFPNYSSELNVNALELDDSALYLCASSPNAGTASGNTIYFGEGSWLTVV.

The chain couples TRBV14 to TRBJ2-7, with D perhaps TRBD2 (6 bases). The CDR3 length is 14 residues. Deletions cut 4 bases from V and 4 bases from J, with 14 bases between. The V gene's germline CDR1 is SGHDN and CDR2 FVKESK. The CDR3 region is CASSRVVGSYEQYF. CDR3 nucleotide sequence: TGTGCCAGCAGCCGCGTTGTCGGGAGTTACGAGCAGTACTTC.

This chain uses TRBV5-4 with TRBJ2-2, with 8 bases lining up with TRBD2. Unmatched junction bases numbered 8, after V lost 2 bases and J lost 5 bases. The CDR3 runs to 16 residues. The germline V gene has CDR1 SGHNT and CDR2 YYREEE (reference sequence). This chain's CDR3 is CASSLGAGGWTGELFF. CDR3 in DNA: TGTGCCAGCAGCTTAGGGGCGGGAGGCTGGACCGGGGAGCTGTTTTTT.

The chain joins TRBV5-4 to TRBJ2-3; a possible D gene is TRBD1 (5 bases). Trimming left V 0 bases short and J 4 bases short, with 9 bases between. Germline values: CDR1 SGHNT, CDR2 YYREEE (reference sequence). The CDR3 consists of 14 residues. For the CDR3, the DNA is TGTGCCAGCAGCTTGGGGATGGGGCCAGATACGCAGTATTTT. It specifies CASSLGMGPDTQYF.

DNA for the CDR3: TGTGCCAGCAGTCTCCGAAGCGGGGGGGCCTACAATGAGCAGTTCTTC. It is translated as CASSLRSGGAYNEQFF. The genes are TRBV28 and TRBJ2-1; 10 positions match TRBD2. The CDR3 runs to 16 residues. Per the germline V gene, CDR1 is MDHEN and CDR2 is SYDVKM. V was clipped by 5 bases and J by 2 bases; unmatched bases: 6.